This T cell receptor (beta chain) emerged from a study of cytomegalovirus exposure and HLA in healthy donors. General study results and limits: The study labeled 180 or so TCR beta chains cytomegalovirus-associated. In a later analysis, first-cohort TCR clusters were found to tend to co-occur in the 95 to 150 validation repertoires. The majority of TCR sequences were rare, yet some public TCRs appeared in many donors.

The CDR3 runs to 18 residues. The V end lost 4 bases, the J end lost 2 bases, and 24 bases lay between the germline ends. Germline CDR1 is SNHLY and CDR2 is FYNNEI. Assay used: immunoSEQ multiplex PCR; TCRdb lists only in-frame clones, some missing. There are about 76,000 clones in the sample; about 93% occur only once, and about 1.9% lies in the top ten. Remarks on this clone: No antigen is known for it.

Sample: PBMCs. This sequence was found in a woman aged 18-30 years in good health and CMV-seropositive. The rearrangement joins TRBV2 to TRBJ2-7; D is possibly TRBD2 (5 bases). The CDR3 coding sequence is TGTGCCAGCAGTGGAGGACCGCCCGGCGGGTGGGCTACCTACGAGCAGTACTTC. This translates into CASSGGPPGGWATYEQYF. Supplemented by reference TRBV2 and TRBJ2-7, the full variable domain reads EPEVTQTPSHQVTQMGQEVILRCVPISNHLYFYWYRQILGQKVEFLVSFYNNEISEKSEIFDDQFSVERPDGSNFTLKIRSTKLEDSAMYFCASSGGPPGGWATYEQYFGPGTRLTVT.